This entry concerns a single T cell receptor (beta chain). Its antigen is not identified. The CDR3 is 14 residues long. The germline V gene encodes CDR1 MNHEY and CDR2 SVGAGI. With 4 bases removed from V and 7 bases from J, the gap between germline ends came to 16 bases. This sample stems from a study of cytomegalovirus exposure and HLA in healthy donors. Points from the study as a whole: Earlier results showed most TCR beta V segments being productive about 90% or about 30% of the time.

A multiplex PCR was run with 60 Vbeta primers and 13 Jbeta primers. Measured with immunoSEQ multiplex PCR; TCRdb has only the in-frame clones, and not every one. There are under 120,000 clones in the sample; about 80% occur only once, and about 5.2% lies in the top ten. The sample was PBMCs. The clonotype was recovered from a female donor in good health and CMV-seropositive. The rearrangement links TRBV6-5 to TRBJ2-5; weak D call: TRBD1 (5 bases). CDR3 coding DNA: TGTGCCAGCAGTTCGACGGGCAGGGCCGGGACCCAGTACTTC. Its translation is CASSSTGRAGTQYF.